The source of this TCR beta chain is a study of response to subunit inactivated influenza vaccine (dated by TCRdb to the late 2010s). For the study in its entirety: Deep quantitative T cell receptor repertoire profiling was used in the study to track responses to a trivalent subunit inactivated influenza vaccine.

The research as a whole found: The authors suggested that each seasonal influenza vaccination may recruit only a limited number of new T cells.

Only a few counts were recorded for this clonotype. This receptor's antigen is unknown. No quality values exist for individual bases; no much larger clone is one base distant. Trimming takes 5 bases off V and 5 bases off J; junction bases not matched to a gene: 15. The germline V gene gives CDR1 as SGHTA and CDR2 as FQGNSA. There are 17 amino acids in the CDR3, from cysteine to phenylalanine inclusive. The kept DNA is CDR3 alone, 51 bases in frame from the first base. The library was built by means of RT-PCR. Sequencer: Illumina HiSeq 2500. In-frame beta chains were kept once TCRdb had trimmed the public reads at Q25 with fastp and called clones with MiXCR. CDR3 protein duplicates are merged, each entry listing the most common genes and DNA. In this sample the table shows roughly 670,000 distinct CDR3 sequences, around 15% of which occur a single time. Clones ranked in the top ten supply approximately 7.6% of the sample.

The sequence links TRBV7-2 to TRBJ2-5; 9 bases in between match TRBD2. The input for sequencing was PBMCs from blood, taken 14 to 15 days before vaccination. The TCR was taken from a middle-aged man who received an inactivated influenza vaccine. Donor details come from another sample of the same person, matched by shared clones. The DNA is TGTGCCAGCAGCCCGCCTCCTCTGGCGGGGGGGCGTGAGACCCAGTACTTC. Its translation reads: CASSPPPLAGGRETQYF. The full variable domain, with segments outside the CDR3 supplied by the reference TRBV7-2 and TRBJ2-5 proteins, appears as GAGVSQSPSNKVTEKGKDVELRCDPISGHTALYWYRQSLGQGLEFLIYFQGNSAPDKSGLPSDRFSAERTGGSVSTLTIQRTQQEDSAVYLCASSPPPLAGGRETQYFGPGTRLLVL.